This is a list of T cell receptor beta chains from one sample in a study of T cell responses to AZD1222 COVID-19 vaccine. Sequencing used immunoSEQ multiplex PCR; TCRdb keeps in-frame clones, though not all of them. The sample includes over 150,000 clones, around nine tenths seen only once; the top ten take about 1%. Sequences were derived from peripheral blood, sampled 28 days after the second AZD1222 dose. The origin of the receptors is an adult who received the AZD1222 COVID-19 vaccine. Both conserved end residues are part of each CDR3. Fields, in order: clone size, CDR3 length, D gene, J gene, V gene, CDR3 DNA, CDR3 protein. D genes are given only for firm matches. For some rows the clone size is stated as once, few or many, or as a class when expanded; others skip it.

NA,17,NA,TRBJ1-1,TRBV5-5,TGTGCCAGCAGCTTGGATCTGGAGGGCAGGGTGGGCACTGAAGCTTTCTTT,CASSLDLEGRVGTEAFF
NA,15,TRBD1,TRBJ1-6,TRBV2,TGTGCCAGCTCCGCCTACAGGGGGAACAATTCACCCCTCCACTTT,CASSAYRGNNSPLHF
NA,16,NA,TRBJ1-2,TRBV7-8,TGTGCCAGCAGCTTAGCGCGTCGGCTACTCGGTGGGGGCTACACCTTC,CASSLARRLLGGGYTF
NA,14,TRBD2,TRBJ2-7,TRBV27,TGTGCCAGCGCCCCCGTGAGCGGGGGCTTGGAGCAGTACTTC,CASAPVSGGLEQYF
NA,14,NA,TRBJ2-7,TRBV2,TGTGCCAGCAGGGGGATAAGAGAAACCTACGAGCAGTACTTC,CASRGIRETYEQYF
NA,15,NA,TRBJ1-2,TRBV2,TGTGCCAGCAGTGAAGCGTATTTGAGGGCGCGGGGCTACACCTTC,CASSEAYLRARGYTF
NA,20,TRBD2,TRBJ2-7,TRBV4-3,TGCGCCAGCAGCCAAAGAGGGCCGGGGTCTAGCGGGGGGGCCACTCGGGAGCAGTACTTC,CASSQRGPGSSGGATREQYF
NA,12,NA,TRBJ2-5,TRBV18,TGTGCCAGCTCACCAACACAAGAGACCCAGTACTTC,CASSPTQETQYF
NA,15,TRBD2,TRBJ2-1,TRBV7-6,TGTGCCAGCAGCTACACTAGCGGATCCTACAATGAGCAGTTCTTC,CASSYTSGSYNEQFF
NA,18,TRBD2,TRBJ2-5,TRBV7-2,TGTGCCAGCAGCTTAGTGTCTTCTAGCGGGGGGGCCGGGGAGACCCAGTACTTC,CASSLVSSSGGAGETQYF
NA,14,NA,TRBJ1-4,TRBV21-1,TGTGCCAGCAACCTGGGACAGGATAATGAAAAACTGTTTTTT,CASNLGQDNEKLFF
NA,15,TRBD1,TRBJ1-1,TRBV6-5,TGTGCCAGCAGGACAGGGGGCGAGGGTTTCACTGAAGCTTTCTTT,CASRTGGEGFTEAFF
once,17,NA,TRBJ1-6,TRBV6-1,TGTGCCAGCAGTGACTTAACCCGGGGCCACGATAATTCACCCCTCCACTTT,CASSDLTRGHDNSPLHF
NA,14,NA,TRBJ1-6,TRBV30,TGTGCCTGGAGTGTACGGCAGGGATATTCACCCCTCCACTTT,CAWSVRQGYSPLHF
NA,15,NA,TRBJ1-3,TRBV6-1,TGTGCCAGCAGTGAGGGCCCAGCCTCTGGAAACACCATATATTTT,CASSEGPASGNTIYF
NA,14,TRBD1,TRBJ1-2,TRBV19,TGTGCCAGTAGGAGAGACAGGGCCGGGTATGGCTACACCTTC,CASRRDRAGYGYTF
NA,13,NA,TRBJ1-3,TRBV7-2,TGTGCCAGCAGCGGACGACGGGGAAACACCATATATTTT,CASSGRRGNTIYF
once,15,NA,TRBJ1-4,TRBV6-5,TGTGCCACCCCGGACATCTACCCTCTGGGGGAAAAACTGTTTTTT,CATPDIYPLGEKLFF
NA,15,NA,TRBJ2-5,TRBV27,TGTGCCAGCAGTTTTAAGGCCCCCATACAAGAGACCCAGTACTTC,CASSFKAPIQETQYF
NA,11,NA,TRBJ2-1,TRBV7-6,TGTGCCAGCAGCTTGGGAAATGAGCAGTTCTTC,CASSLGNEQFF
NA,15,NA,TRBJ2-2,TRBV2,TGTGCCAGCACCGTCGACAGCGCGAACACCGGGGAGCTGTTTTTT,CASTVDSANTGELFF
NA,13,TRBD2,TRBJ2-5,TRBV5-1,TGCGCCAGCAGCTTTACGGGAGGCGAGACCCAGTACTTC,CASSFTGGETQYF
NA,15,NA,TRBJ2-7,TRBV4-3,TGCGCCAGCAGCCAAGAGACTCAGGGGCTGGACGAGCAGTACTTC,CASSQETQGLDEQYF
NA,17,TRBD1,TRBJ2-6,TRBV25-1,TGTGCCAGCAGTTCGACGACAGGGCAATCTGGGGCCAACGTCCTGACTTTC,CASSSTTGQSGANVLTF
NA,15,NA,TRBJ1-6,TRBV2,TGTGCCAGCAGTGAAGTGGGGGCTGGAGATTCACCCCTCCACTTT,CASSEVGAGDSPLHF
NA,13,NA,TRBJ2-7,TRBV5-1,TGCGCCAGCAGCTTGGACAACTCCTACGAGCAGTACTTC,CASSLDNSYEQYF
once,14,NA,TRBJ1-2,TRBV5-5,TGTGCCAGCAGCTTGGCCCCAGGGTTGAGGGGCTACACCTTC,CASSLAPGLRGYTF
NA,14,NA,TRBJ1-2,TRBV6-5,TGTGCCAGCAGTAACAGGGACCCAAGCCTAGGCTACACCTTC,CASSNRDPSLGYTF
NA,14,NA,TRBJ2-4,TRBV7-8,TGTGCCAGCAGCTTCTTGGGTGCGGAAAACATTCAGTACTTC,CASSFLGAENIQYF
NA,16,NA,TRBJ1-2,TRBV4-1,TGCGCCAGCAGCCAGGAAAGCCTCCGGGCCTCCGGGGGCTACACCTTC,CASSQESLRASGGYTF
NA,15,TRBD1,TRBJ2-3,TRBV6-2/TRBV6-3,TGTGCCAGCAGCCGGATTTATGGACAGGCAGATACGCAGTATTTT,CASSRIYGQADTQYF
NA,17,NA,TRBJ1-2,TRBV19,TGTGCCAGTAGTATAGCTACGGCTGACTATCTTTACTATGGCTACACCTTC,CASSIATADYLYYGYTF
NA,14,NA,TRBJ2-3,TRBV6-5,TGTGCCAGCAGTCCGGGACTTTACACAGATACGCAGTATTTT,CASSPGLYTDTQYF
NA,12,NA,TRBJ1-2,TRBV12-3/TRBV12-4,TGTGCCAGCAGTTTAGTTGCAGGGGCGAACACCTTC,CASSLVAGANTF
NA,13,TRBD2,TRBJ2-5,TRBV6-5,TGTGCCAGCAGTTCCCGACTAGCGGAGACCCAGTACTTC,CASSSRLAETQYF
NA,14,TRBD2,TRBJ2-6,TRBV2,TGTGCCAGCAGTCGGTATAGCGGGACCAACGTCCTGACTTTC,CASSRYSGTNVLTF
NA,13,NA,TRBJ1-2,TRBV6-5,TGTGCCAGCAGTTACTGGGCAGCCTATGGCTACACCTTC,CASSYWAAYGYTF
NA,15,NA,TRBJ1-2,TRBV19,TGTGCCAGTAGTATATTTGGCGGAGCTAACTATGGCTACACCTTC,CASSIFGGANYGYTF
NA,13,NA,TRBJ1-2,TRBV5-8,TGTGCCAGCAGCGCAACAGGGCCCTATGGCTACACCTTC,CASSATGPYGYTF
few,13,NA,TRBJ2-3,TRBV18,TGTGCCAGCTCTCCCTTAAGCACAGATACGCAGTATTTT,CASSPLSTDTQYF